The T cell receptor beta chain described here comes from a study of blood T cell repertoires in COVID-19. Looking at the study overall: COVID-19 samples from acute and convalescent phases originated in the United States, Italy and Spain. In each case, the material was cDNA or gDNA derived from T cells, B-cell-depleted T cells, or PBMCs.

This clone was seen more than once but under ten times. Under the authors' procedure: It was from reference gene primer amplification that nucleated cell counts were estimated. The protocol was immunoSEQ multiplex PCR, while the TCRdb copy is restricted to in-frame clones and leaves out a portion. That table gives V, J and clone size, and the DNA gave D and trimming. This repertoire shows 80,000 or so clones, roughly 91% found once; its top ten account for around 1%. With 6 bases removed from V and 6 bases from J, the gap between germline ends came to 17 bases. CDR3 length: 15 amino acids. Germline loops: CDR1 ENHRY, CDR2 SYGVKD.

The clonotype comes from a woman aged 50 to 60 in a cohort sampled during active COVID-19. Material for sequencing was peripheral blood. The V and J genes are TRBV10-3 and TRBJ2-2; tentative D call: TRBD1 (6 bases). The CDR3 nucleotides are TGTGCCATCAGCGATAACTGGGGGACACCCGGGGAGCTGTTTTTT. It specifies CAISDNWGTPGELFF.